The rows below give T cell receptor beta chains drawn from one sample of a study of memory CD4+ T cells and cytomegalovirus serostatus. Produced via immunoSEQ multiplex PCR; TCRdb's table is partial and in-frame only. Of about 61,000 clones in the sample, about 78% were seen once. Sample: memory CD4+ T cells from blood. The receptors were gathered from an adult in good health and CMV-seronegative. Some clones in this sample may be carry-over from other donors' samples. Both conserved end residues are part of each CDR3. A D gene is named only where the DNA matches it firmly. Size is omitted from some rows. Given values are once, few, many or a class for expanded clones.

V	J	length	D	size	DNA	CDR3
TRBV10-3	TRBJ1-1	14	-	-	TGTGCCATCAGTGAGTCTGGGGGGAACACTGAAGCTTTCTTT	CAISESGGNTEAFF
TRBV6-1	TRBJ2-7	14	TRBD1	once	TGTGCCAGCAGCGACGGACAGGTCACCTACGAGCAGTACTTC	CASSDGQVTYEQYF
TRBV5-1	TRBJ1-1	17	-	-	TGCGCCAGCAGCTTGATCCCGATTACCGACAGTTCCACTGAAGCTTTCTTT	CASSLIPITDSSTEAFF
TRBV10-3	TRBJ1-3	15	-	few	TGTGCCATCAGGAGTTCCGGGACGGGAGGAAACACCATATATTTT	CAIRSSGTGGNTIYF
TRBV4-1	TRBJ1-2	12	-	-	TGCGCCAGCAGCCAAAATGGCCGAGGCTACACCTTC	CASSQNGRGYTF
TRBV4-1	TRBJ2-5	13	-	-	TGCGCCAGCAGCCGGACCGGACTTGGGACCCAGTACTTC	CASSRTGLGTQYF
TRBV2	TRBJ2-3	15	-	few	TGTGCCAGCAGTGAACAGGGCCCGGGAACAGATACGCAGTATTTT	CASSEQGPGTDTQYF
TRBV11-2	TRBJ2-7	16	-	few	TGTGCCAGCAGCCTCCCGTGGGGGCTCCGCACTTACGAGCAGTACTTC	CASSLPWGLRTYEQYF
TRBV11-2	TRBJ1-6	15	-	-	TGTGCCAGCACCCTTCTGGACCCAGGAAGGGCACCCCTCCACTTT	CASTLLDPGRAPLHF
TRBV4-2	TRBJ1-2	13	-	few	TGTGCCAGCAGCCAAGGGACGGTCTATGGCTACACCTTC	CASSQGTVYGYTF
TRBV10-3	TRBJ2-4	14	-	-	TGTGCCATCAGTGGTGACAGGGCCAAAAACATTCAGTACTTC	CAISGDRAKNIQYF
TRBV18	TRBJ1-5	15	-	-	TGTGCCAGCTCCGTAGGGCGGATTAGCAATCAGCCCCAGCATTTT	CASSVGRISNQPQHF
TRBV18	TRBJ2-1	15	-	once	TGTGCCAGCTCACCCAAAGTAGGAGAGAACAATGAGCAGTTCTTC	CASSPKVGENNEQFF
TRBV9	TRBJ1-1	15	-	-	TGTGCCAGCAGCGTAGCAACAGCCTTGAACACTGAAGCTTTCTTT	CASSVATALNTEAFF
TRBV6-1	TRBJ2-1	15	-	-	TGTGCCACTCTCCGGGGGCAGGATTTCTACAATGAGCAGTTCTTC	CATLRGQDFYNEQFF
TRBV10-2	TRBJ2-1	16	TRBD2	-	TGCGCCAGCAGTGAACTTCTGAGCGGGAGGGCGTCTGAGCAGTTCTTC	CASSELLSGRASEQFF
TRBV7-9	TRBJ2-2	11	-	once	TGTGCCAGCAGCGCTTGGGGGGAGCTGTTTTTT	CASSAWGELFF
TRBV30	TRBJ2-1	18	TRBD2	-	TGTGCCTGGAGTGTTATATCCGGGCTAGCGGGCACGCTGAATGAGCAGTTCTTC	CAWSVISGLAGTLNEQFF
TRBV29-1	TRBJ2-1	11	-	once	TGCAGCGGGCAGGGTTCGACTGAGCAGTTCTTC	CSGQGSTEQFF
TRBV4-2	TRBJ1-2	14	-	-	TGTGCCAGCAGCCAAGATCCTGGGGGTTCTGGCTACACCTTC	CASSQDPGGSGYTF
TRBV10-1	TRBJ1-1	13	TRBD1	-	TGCGCCAGGAAACAGGGGTCGGCTGCTGAAGCTTTCTTT	CARKQGSAAEAFF
TRBV5-1	TRBJ1-3	17	-	-	TGCGCCAGCAGCTTATTTGGGCAGAAGAGCTCTGGAAACACCATATATTTT	CASSLFGQKSSGNTIYF
TRBV11-2	TRBJ2-2	14	-	-	TGTGCCAGCAGCCCCTTGAGGAAAACCGGGGAGCTGTTTTTT	CASSPLRKTGELFF
TRBV29-1	TRBJ2-3	13	TRBD2	-	TGCAGCGTTACGGGGCGGGAGGGCCGGAGGCAGTATTTT	CSVTGREGRRQYF
TRBV5-8	TRBJ1-1	14	-	-	TGTGCCAGCAGCTTGGAACACCTGAACACTGAAGCTTTCTTT	CASSLEHLNTEAFF
TRBV5-4	TRBJ1-2	16	TRBD1	-	TGTGCCAGCAGCACCGGGACAGGGGGCAGTTGGTATGGCTACACCTTC	CASSTGTGGSWYGYTF
TRBV19	TRBJ1-5	13	-	-	TGTGCCAGTAGTCCGGGCCTCCATCAGCCCCAGCATTTT	CASSPGLHQPQHF
TRBV5-1	TRBJ1-4	14	TRBD1	-	TGCGCCAGCAGTTCCGGACAGGGCGGTGAAAAACTGTTTTTT	CASSSGQGGEKLFF
TRBV30	TRBJ1-4	15	-	-	TGTGCCTGGAGTAGGAGGGGCCCTGCTAATGAAAAACTGTTTTTT	CAWSRRGPANEKLFF
TRBV30	TRBJ2-7	12	-	-	TGTGCCTGGAGCCCAATGGGGTACGAGCAGTACTTC	CAWSPMGYEQYF
TRBV9	TRBJ2-1	16	TRBD2	once	TGTGCCAGCAGCCGTAGGCATCTAGCGGGTGACAATGAGCAGTTCTTC	CASSRRHLAGDNEQFF
TRBV11-2	TRBJ1-5	17	TRBD1	-	TGTGCCAGCAGCGAAGGCAGGGGGAGGGCCCGTAATCAGCCCCAGCATTTT	CASSEGRGRARNQPQHF